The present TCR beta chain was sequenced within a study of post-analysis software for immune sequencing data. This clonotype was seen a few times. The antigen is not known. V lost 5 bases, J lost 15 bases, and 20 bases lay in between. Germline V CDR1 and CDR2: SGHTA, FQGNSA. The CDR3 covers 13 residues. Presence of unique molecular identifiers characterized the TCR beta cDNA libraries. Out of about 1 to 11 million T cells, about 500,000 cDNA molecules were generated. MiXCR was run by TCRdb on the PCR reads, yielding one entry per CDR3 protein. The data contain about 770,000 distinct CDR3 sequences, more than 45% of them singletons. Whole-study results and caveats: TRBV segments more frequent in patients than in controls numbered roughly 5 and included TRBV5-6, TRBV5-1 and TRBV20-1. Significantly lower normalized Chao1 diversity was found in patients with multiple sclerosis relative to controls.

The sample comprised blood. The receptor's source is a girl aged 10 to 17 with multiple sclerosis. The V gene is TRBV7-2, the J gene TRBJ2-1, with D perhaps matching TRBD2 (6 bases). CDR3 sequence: CASSPRVEGGPFF. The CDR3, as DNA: TGTGCCAGCAGCCCAAGAGTGGAGGGAGGTCCGTTCTTC.